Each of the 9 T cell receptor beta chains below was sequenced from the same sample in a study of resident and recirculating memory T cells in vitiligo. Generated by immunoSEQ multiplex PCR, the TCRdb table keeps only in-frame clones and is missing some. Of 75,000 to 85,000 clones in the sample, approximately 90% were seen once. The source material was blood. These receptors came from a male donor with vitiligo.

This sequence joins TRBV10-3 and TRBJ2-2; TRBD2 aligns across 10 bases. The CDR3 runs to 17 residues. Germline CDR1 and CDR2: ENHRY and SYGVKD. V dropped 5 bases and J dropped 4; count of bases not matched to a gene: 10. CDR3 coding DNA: TGTGCCATCAGTCCCCGAGCGGGAGGGCCCATCACCGGGGAGCTGTTTTTT. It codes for CAISPRAGGPITGELFF.

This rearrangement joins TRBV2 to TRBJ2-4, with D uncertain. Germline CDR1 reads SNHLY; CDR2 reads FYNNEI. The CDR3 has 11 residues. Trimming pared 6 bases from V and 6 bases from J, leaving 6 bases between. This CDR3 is CASSSRNIQYF. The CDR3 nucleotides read TGTGCCAGCAGCTCTAGAAACATTCAGTACTTC.

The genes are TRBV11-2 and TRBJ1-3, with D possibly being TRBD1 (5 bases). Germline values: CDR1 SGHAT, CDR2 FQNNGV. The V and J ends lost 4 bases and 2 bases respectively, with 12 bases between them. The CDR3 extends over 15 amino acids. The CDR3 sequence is CASSYAGGPGNTIYF. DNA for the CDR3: TGTGCCAGCAGCTATGCGGGGGGACCTGGAAACACCATATATTTT.

CDR3 nucleotides: TGTGCCAGCAGCCCCGTTCGGGACAGGGGCCCAGTTACCGGGGAGCTGTTTTTT. Residues: CASSPVRDRGPVTGELFF. J is TRBJ2-2 and V is TRBV11-3; 10 nucleotides agree with TRBD1. Trimming at V came to 5 bases and at J to 5 bases, leaving 14 bases not matched to a gene. From germline, CDR1 is SGHNT and CDR2 YENEEA. This CDR3 is 18 amino acids long.

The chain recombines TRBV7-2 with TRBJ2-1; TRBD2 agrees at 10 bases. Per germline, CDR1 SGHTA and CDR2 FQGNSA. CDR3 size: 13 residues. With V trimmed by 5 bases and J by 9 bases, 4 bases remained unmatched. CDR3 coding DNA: TGTGCCAGCAGCGAATTAGCGGGAGGTGAGCAGTTCTTC. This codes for CASSELAGGEQFF.

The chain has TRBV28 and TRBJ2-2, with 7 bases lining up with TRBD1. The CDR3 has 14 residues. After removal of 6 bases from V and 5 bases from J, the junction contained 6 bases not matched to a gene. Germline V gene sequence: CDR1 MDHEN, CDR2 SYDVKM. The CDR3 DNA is TGTGCCAGCAGCCCGACAGGGCGTACCGGGGAGCTGTTTTTT. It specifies CASSPTGRTGELFF.

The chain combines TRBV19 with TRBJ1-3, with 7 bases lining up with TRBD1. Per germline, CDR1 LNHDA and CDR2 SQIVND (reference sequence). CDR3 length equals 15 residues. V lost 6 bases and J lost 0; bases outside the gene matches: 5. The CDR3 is CASSAQGPSGNTIYF. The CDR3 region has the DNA TGTGCCAGTAGCGCACAGGGGCCCTCTGGAAACACCATATATTTT. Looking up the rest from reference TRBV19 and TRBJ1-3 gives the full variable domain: DGGITQSPKYLFRKEGQNVTLSCEQNLNHDAMYWYRQDPGQGLRLIYYSQIVNDFQKGDIAEGYSVSREKKESFPLTVTSAQKNPTAFYLCASSAQGPSGNTIYFGEGSWLTVV.

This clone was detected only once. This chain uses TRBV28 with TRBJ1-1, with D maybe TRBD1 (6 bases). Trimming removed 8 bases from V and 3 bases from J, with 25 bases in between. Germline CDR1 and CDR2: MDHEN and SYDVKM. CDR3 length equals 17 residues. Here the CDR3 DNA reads TGTGCCAGCGTAAACCCAGCGGGGGGGGCGTATTACACTGAAGCTTTCTTT. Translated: CASVNPAGGAYYTEAFF. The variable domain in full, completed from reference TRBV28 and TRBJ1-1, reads DVKVTQSSRYLVKRTGEKVFLECVQDMDHENMFWYRQDPGLGLRLIYFSYDVKMKEKGDIPEGYSVSREKKERFSLILESASTNQTSMYLCASVNPAGGAYYTEAFFGQGTRLTVV.

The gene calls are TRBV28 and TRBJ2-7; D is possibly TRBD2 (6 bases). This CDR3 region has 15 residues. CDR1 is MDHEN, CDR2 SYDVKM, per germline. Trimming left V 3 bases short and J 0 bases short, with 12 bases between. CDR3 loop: CASSFRGTSSYEQYF. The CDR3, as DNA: TGTGCCAGCAGTTTCCGGGGGACGTCCTCCTACGAGCAGTACTTC.